These 30 T cell receptor beta chains originate from one sample sequenced in a study of T cell responses to AZD1222 COVID-19 vaccine. The data were produced by immunoSEQ multiplex PCR, yet TCRdb's version contains in-frame clones alone and is incomplete. This table holds more than 250,000 clones, approximately 93% found once. Sequencing was performed on peripheral blood, taken on day 0 of AZD1222 vaccination. These receptors were obtained from an adult in good health.

The chain joins TRBV11-2 to TRBJ1-3; 7 bases line up with TRBD1. Trimming took 6 bases from V and 2 from J; bases not matched to a gene: 7. The CDR3 has 15 residues. Per germline, CDR1 SGHAT and CDR2 FQNNGV. The CDR3 loop is CASSSQGTAGNTIYF. For the CDR3, the DNA is TGTGCCAGCAGTTCACAAGGGACAGCTGGAAACACCATATATTTT.

The chain recombines TRBV27 with TRBJ2-7; 7 bases are shared with TRBD1. V lost 6 bases and J lost 3; bases outside the gene matches: 14. CDR1 is MNHEY and CDR2 is SMNVEV in the germline V gene (reference sequence). CDR3 length equals 16 residues. The CDR3 coding sequence is TGTGCCAGCAGCAGTCGCGACCGGGACAGCCTCTACGAGCAGTACTTC. This translates into CASSSRDRDSLYEQYF.

V is TRBV5-1 and J is TRBJ2-2; tentatively, D is TRBD1 (6 bases). Trimming pared 1 base from V and 2 bases from J, leaving 9 bases between. CDR3 length: 15 amino acids. Germline V gives CDR1 SGHRS, CDR2 YFSETQ. The CDR3 sequence: CASSLTGRNTGELFF. CDR3 in DNA: TGCGCCAGCAGCTTGACAGGGAGAAACACCGGGGAGCTGTTTTTT.

The rearrangement uses TRBV27 and TRBJ1-1; TRBD1 is a possible D gene (5 bases). Germline V gene lookup returns CDR1 MNHEY and CDR2 SMNVEV (reference sequence). V was trimmed by 4 bases and J by 1 base, leaving 13 bases between them. CDR3 length: 15 amino acids. The CDR3, as DNA: TGTGCCAGCAGTTCAAAGGGGAGGGGGAACACTGAAGCTTTCTTT. The encoded protein is CASSSKGRGNTEAFF.

The chain is built from TRBV5-5 and TRBJ1-1, with D possibly being TRBD1 (6 bases). Germline V lookup: CDR1 SGHKS, CDR2 YYEKEE (reference sequence). The V end lost 1 base, the J end lost 5 bases, and 15 bases lay between the germline ends. The CDR3 consists of 15 residues. DNA for the CDR3: TGTGCCAGCAGCTTGCCTCCAGGGGATGTAACTGAAGCTTTCTTT. This sequence encodes CASSLPPGDVTEAFF.

The genes are TRBV6-5 and TRBJ2-3; possibly TRBD1 for D (6 bases). V dropped 6 bases and J dropped 4 bases, with 17 bases sitting between them. This CDR3 is 15 amino acids long. Germline values: CDR1 MNHEY, CDR2 SVGAGI. The DNA of the CDR3 is TGTGCCAGCAGGTCTTCAGGGGCTTTCGCAGATACGCAGTATTTT. Protein: CASRSSGAFADTQYF.

The genes are TRBV29-1 and TRBJ2-5; perhaps TRBD1 as D (5 bases). CDR1 is SQVTM and CDR2 is ANQGSEA in the germline V gene. V lost 3 bases and J 0 bases, leaving 14 bases between the germline ends. CDR3 length: 15 amino acids. Written as DNA, the CDR3 is TGCAGCGTTGACGGTTTGGCAGGGAACCAAGAGACCCAGTACTTC. Its translation is CSVDGLAGNQETQYF.

This rearrangement joins TRBV5-3 to TRBJ2-1; 8 bases match TRBD2. TRBV5-3 is annotated as an ORF whose role is uncertain. This CDR3 has 14 residues. The trim removed 3 bases at V and 6 bases at J, leaving 5 bases unmatched. The CDR3 is CARSSNTSGNEQFF. The CDR3, as DNA: TGTGCCAGAAGCTCTAATACTAGCGGCAATGAGCAGTTCTTC.

The gene calls are TRBV7-9 and TRBJ2-1; 8 bases align to TRBD1. The CDR3 is 15 amino acids. The germline CDR1 and CDR2 sequences are SEHNR and FQNEAQ (reference sequence). J was trimmed by 3 bases and V by 4 bases; bases with no gene match: 5. The DNA for the CDR3 is TGTGCCAGCAGCTCACCAGGGGGCCACTACAATGAGCAGTTCTTC. Protein product: CASSSPGGHYNEQFF.

This rearrangement joins TRBV7-2 to TRBJ2-1; D uncertain. Germline values: CDR1 SGHTA, CDR2 FQGNSA. The ends were cut back, 4 bases at V and 7 bases at J, with 14 bases in the middle. The CDR3 covers 14 residues. The CDR3 coding sequence is TGTGCCAGCAGCTCCCGACTTGTTGGGAATGAGCAGTTCTTC. Translating it yields CASSSRLVGNEQFF.

This clone showed up just once. The rearrangement uses TRBV4-2 and TRBJ2-1; 10 bases align to TRBD2. In germline, CDR1 is LGHNA, CDR2 YNFKEQ. With V trimmed by 0 bases and J by 8 bases, 7 bases remained unmatched. The CDR3 contains 16 residues. The CDR3 loop is CASSQEAQREGDEQFF. The CDR3 region has the DNA TGTGCCAGCAGCCAAGAAGCACAGCGGGAGGGGGATGAGCAGTTCTTC.

This clone was counted once. The chain joins TRBV7-9 to TRBJ2-1, with D possibly TRBD1 on 6 matching bases. Looked up from germline, CDR1 is SEHNR and CDR2 is FQNEAQ (reference sequence). V was pared by 5 bases and J by 7 bases, with 15 bases between. This CDR3 has 14 amino acids. The CDR3 loop is CASSPGDGRNEQFF. CDR3 DNA sequence: TGTGCCAGCAGCCCAGGGGACGGTAGGAATGAGCAGTTCTTC.

This chain connects TRBV4-3 to TRBJ2-7; the match to TRBD2 covers 9 bases. Trimming removed 3 bases from V and 0 bases from J; junction bases left unmatched: 6. CDR3 length equals 16 residues. Per germline, CDR1 LGHNA and CDR2 YSLEER. CDR3 coding DNA: TGCGCCAGCAGCCACCGAGCGGGAGGTTACTCCTACGAGCAGTACTTC. Amino acids: CASSHRAGGYSYEQYF.

The rearrangement links TRBV3-1 (or the pseudogene TRBV3-2) to TRBJ2-1; D gene unclear. The germline CDR1 and CDR2 sequences are LGHDT and YNNKEL (reference sequence). The CDR3 sequence is 13 residues long. The ends were cut back, 0 bases at V and 11 bases at J, with 11 bases in the middle. This CDR3 reads CASSQDHLPKQFF. The CDR3 nucleotides are TGTGCCAGCAGCCAAGATCACTTACCCAAGCAGTTCTTC.

V gene TRBV3-1 (or the pseudogene TRBV3-2) combines with J gene TRBJ1-2; D uncertain. The V end lost 4 bases, the J end lost 1 base, and 7 bases lay between the germline ends. Germline CDR1 and CDR2: LGHDT and YNNKEL (reference sequence). CDR3 length equals 13 residues. As DNA, the CDR3 is TGTGCCAGCAGCCTCACAAATAACTATGGCTACACCTTC. Protein sequence: CASSLTNNYGYTF.

This chain connects TRBV6-6 to TRBJ1-2; TRBD1 is a possible D gene (6 bases). The V gene lost 8 bases and the J gene lost 1 base, with 8 bases spanning the gap. The CDR3 loop spans 12 amino acids. Germline-derived CDR1 and CDR2 are MNHNY and SVGAGI (reference sequence). CDR3 nucleotides: TGTGCCAGCTCAGGGGTTAACTATGGCTACACCTTC. Translated, it gives CASSGVNYGYTF.

The CDR3 sequence: CASSLGREITYTGELFF. In DNA, the CDR3 is TGTGCCAGCAGTTTAGGCCGGGAGATTACGTACACCGGGGAGCTGTTTTTT. The chain employs TRBV27 and TRBJ2-2; a weak D match, TRBD2 (6 bases). The germline V gene encodes CDR1 MNHEY and CDR2 SMNVEV (reference sequence). CDR3 size: 17 residues. The V gene lost 2 bases and the J gene lost 3 bases, with 16 bases spanning the gap.

The chain links TRBV27 to TRBJ1-1; TRBD1 aligns across 7 bases. The CDR3 totals 17 residues. The ends lost 0 bases at V and 5 bases at J; junction bases unmatched: 12. Germline V CDR1 and CDR2: MNHEY, SMNVEV (reference sequence). This CDR3 reads CASSLSRLRQGETEAFF. DNA of the CDR3: TGTGCCAGCAGTTTATCGAGACTCAGGCAGGGGGAAACTGAAGCTTTCTTT.

The rearrangement uses TRBV2 and TRBJ1-3; D might be TRBD1 (5 bases). The CDR3 is 14 amino acids. The V and J ends lost 6 bases and 1 base respectively, with 10 bases between them. Germline values: CDR1 SNHLY, CDR2 FYNNEI. This CDR3 reads CASSGQGSGNTIYF. CDR3 coding DNA: TGTGCCAGCAGCGGACAAGGGTCTGGAAACACCATATATTTT. The full variable domain, with the rest looked up from reference TRBV2 and TRBJ1-3, is EPEVTQTPSHQVTQMGQEVILRCVPISNHLYFYWYRQILGQKVEFLVSFYNNEISEKSEIFDDQFSVERPDGSNFTLKIRSTKLEDSAMYFCASSGQGSGNTIYFGEGSWLTVV.

V usage is TRBV28 and J usage is TRBJ2-7, with D unclear. The CDR3 totals 16 residues. V was clipped by 6 bases and J by 3 bases, with 21 bases between them. Germline CDR1 and CDR2: MDHEN and SYDVKM. The CDR3 loop reads CASSLWANKRDYEQYF. Here the CDR3 DNA reads TGTGCCAGCAGCCTATGGGCCAACAAAAGGGACTACGAGCAGTACTTC.

The gene calls are TRBV9 and TRBJ1-6, with TRBD1 matching 7 bases. Germline V gene data show CDR1 as SGDLS and CDR2 as YYNGEE. CDR3 length: 14 amino acids. The V and J ends lost 5 bases and 9 bases, in that order; junction bases with no gene match: 8. The DNA for the CDR3 is TGTGCCAGCAGTCTCCGGCAGGGGGGTTCACCCCTCCACTTT. It specifies CASSLRQGGSPLHF.

The chain employs TRBV9 and TRBJ2-5; 10 nucleotides line up with TRBD2. CDR1 and CDR2 (germline): SGDLS, YYNGEE. The V and J ends lost 0 bases and 4 bases, in that order; junction bases with no gene match: 6. The CDR3 is made up of 16 amino acids. The CDR3 nucleotides are TGTGCCAGCAGCGTAGCCCCAACTAGCGGGGTAGAGACCCAGTACTTC. This sequence encodes CASSVAPTSGVETQYF. The whole variable domain, filled in from reference TRBV9 and TRBJ2-5, reads DSGVTQTPKHLITATGQRVTLRCSPRSGDLSVYWYQQSLDQGLQFLIQYYNGEERAKGNILERFSAQQFPDLHSELNLSSLELGDSALYFCASSVAPTSGVETQYFGPGTRLLVL.

The chain employs TRBV3-1 (or the pseudogene TRBV3-2) and TRBJ2-3; D gene unclear. Germline lookup yields CDR1 LGHDT and CDR2 YNNKEL (reference sequence). V lost 8 bases, J lost 10 bases, and 16 bases lay in between. The CDR3 sequence is 12 residues long. As DNA, the CDR3 is TGTGCCAGCGGGAAGGCTAGTCGGGCGCAGTATTTT. This gives the protein CASGKASRAQYF.

This clone was seen only a few times. The chain combines TRBV20-1 with TRBJ1-5, with 10 bases that match TRBD1. Unmatched junction bases numbered 5, after V lost 3 bases and J lost 3 bases. The V gene's germline CDR1 is DFQATT and CDR2 SNEGSKA (reference sequence). The CDR3 runs to 15 residues. The CDR3 protein is CSASSGTGDNQPQHF. The DNA for the CDR3 is TGCAGTGCTAGTTCAGGGACAGGGGACAATCAGCCCCAGCATTTT.

This clone was observed once. The chain employs TRBV28 and TRBJ2-7; 12 bases line up with TRBD2. The CDR3 spans 14 residues. V dropped 6 bases and J dropped 7; count of bases not matched to a gene: 7. Germline assignment: CDR1 MDHEN and CDR2 SYDVKM. CDR3 DNA sequence: TGTGCCAGCAGCCCCGGACTAGCGGGGAAAGAGCAGTACTTC. It is translated as CASSPGLAGKEQYF.

V usage is TRBV5-1 and J usage is TRBJ2-3; the match to TRBD2 covers 9 bases. The CDR3 extends over 16 amino acids. J lost 2 bases, V lost 0 bases, and 4 bases had no gene match. CDR1 is SGHRS and CDR2 is YFSETQ in the germline V gene. DNA for the CDR3: TGCGCCAGCAGCTTGGCCTCTAGCGGGGCCACAGATACGCAGTATTTT. Its translation is CASSLASSGATDTQYF.

The J gene is TRBJ2-3, the V gene TRBV28; D may be TRBD1 (5 bases). Germline V gene lookup returns CDR1 MDHEN and CDR2 SYDVKM. The V end lost 7 bases, the J end lost 0 bases, and 14 bases lay between the germline ends. The CDR3 runs to 15 residues. The CDR3 DNA reads TGTGCCAGCACAAGGGGTCCAGGGAGCACAGATACGCAGTATTTT. Translated, it gives CASTRGPGSTDTQYF.

The rearrangement joins TRBV5-1 to TRBJ2-2, with D perhaps matching TRBD2 (7 bases). CDR1 SGHRS and CDR2 YFSETQ come from the germline V gene. Between the trimmed V and J ends, which lost 0 bases and 6 bases, there was a span of 15 bases. The CDR3 extends over 16 amino acids. The CDR3 sequence: CASSLVAGAQSGELFF. In nucleotides, the CDR3 is TGCGCCAGCAGCTTGGTTGCGGGGGCACAATCCGGGGAGCTGTTTTTT.

CDR3 nucleotide sequence: TGTGCCAGTAGTGCCCGAGAGGGCAATTCACCCCTCCACTTT. Its translation: CASSAREGNSPLHF. This chain joins TRBV19 and TRBJ1-6; unclear D gene. CDR3 length: 14 residues. Germline CDR1 LNHDA, CDR2 SQIVND (reference sequence). Trimming cost V 5 bases and J 7 bases, with 12 bases left between them.

The gene calls are TRBV2 and TRBJ2-2; 10 nucleotides align to TRBD2. V gave up 5 bases and J gave up 7 bases; unmatched junction bases: 10. The length of the CDR3 is 16 residues. Germline lookup yields CDR1 SNHLY and CDR2 FYNNEI. Written as DNA, the CDR3 is TGTGCCAGCAGTACCGGGTTAGCGGGGGGTATCGGGGAGCTGTTTTTT. It yields the protein CASSTGLAGGIGELFF.